The clone carrying this TCR beta chain was recorded at least ten times. The data originate from a study of spatial heterogeneity in lung cancer. Study-wide background: The study consistently detected more beta-chain than alpha-chain sequences. The average count in raw reads for each unique TCR and UMI combination exceeded 8.5 appearances.

Noted time point: sample taken at primary tumor resection. The donors comprised 60 to 85 untreated early-stage non-small cell lung cancer patients. TCR cDNA molecules were tagged individually, and each one carried a unique molecular identifier. TCRdb processed the 5' RACE reads anew with MiXCR; each CDR3 protein has one entry. The data hold about 25,000 distinct CDR3 sequences, with 6.5% to 8% observed a single time. The CDR3 length is 12 residues. The germline V gene has CDR1 SNHLY and CDR2 FYNNEI. The V gene lost 6 bases and the J gene lost 2 bases, with 7 bases spanning the gap. The source was PBMCs, collected at surgery. The sequence came from a male donor with early-stage non-small cell lung cancer. V and J are TRBV2 and TRBJ1-2; a possible D gene is TRBD1 (5 bases). This chain's CDR3 is CASSRENYGYTF. In nucleotides, the CDR3 is TGTGCCAGCAGCAGGGAAAACTATGGCTACACCTTC.